One TCR beta chain is described in this entry. This sample was included in a study of CD8+CD57+ T cells in acquired aplastic anemia. TCR beta VDJ combinations and CDR3 sequences were profiled from genomic DNA. TCRdb fed the reads into MiXCR, producing one record per CDR3 protein. The sample has about 100,000 distinct CDR3 sequences; roughly 51% are singletons. The ends lost 4 bases at V and 1 base at J; junction bases unmatched: 7. CDR3 size: 15 residues. This receptor was obtained from a human donor in good health, serving as a control. Specimen: sorted CD4+, CD8+, or CD8+CD57+ T cells (not recorded which) from PBMCs. The genes are TRBV12-3 or TRBV12-4 and TRBJ2-7; 7 nucleotides match TRBD2. This CDR3 is CASSYMGGRSYEQYF. The DNA for the CDR3 is TGTGCCAGCAGTTACATGGGGGGGAGGTCCTACGAGCAGTACTTC.